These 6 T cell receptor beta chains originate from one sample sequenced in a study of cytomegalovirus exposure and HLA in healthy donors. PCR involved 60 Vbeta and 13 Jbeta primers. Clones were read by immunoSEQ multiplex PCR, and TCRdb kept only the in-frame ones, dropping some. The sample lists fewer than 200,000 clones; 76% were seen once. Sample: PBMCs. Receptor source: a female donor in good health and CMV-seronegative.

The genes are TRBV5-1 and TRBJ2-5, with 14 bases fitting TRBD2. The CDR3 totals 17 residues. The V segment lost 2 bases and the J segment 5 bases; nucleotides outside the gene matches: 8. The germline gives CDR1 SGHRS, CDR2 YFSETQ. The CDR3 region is CASSFLTSGRASETQYF. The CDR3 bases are TGCGCCAGCAGCTTTTTGACTAGCGGGAGGGCCTCTGAGACCCAGTACTTC.

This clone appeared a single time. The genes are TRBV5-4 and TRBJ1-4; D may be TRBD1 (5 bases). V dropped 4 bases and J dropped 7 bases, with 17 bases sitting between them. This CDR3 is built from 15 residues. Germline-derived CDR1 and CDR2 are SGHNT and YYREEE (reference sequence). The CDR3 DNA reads TGTGCCAGCAGCCTAAAAGGCGGGGGGTTTGAAAAACTGTTTTTT. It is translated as CASSLKGGGFEKLFF.

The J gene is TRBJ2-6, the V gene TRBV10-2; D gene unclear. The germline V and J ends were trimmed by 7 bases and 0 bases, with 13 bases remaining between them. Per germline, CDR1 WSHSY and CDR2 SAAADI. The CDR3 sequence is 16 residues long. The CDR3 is CASTPEQSSGANVLTF. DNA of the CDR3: TGCGCCAGCACCCCTGAACAATCCTCTGGGGCCAACGTCCTGACTTTC.

CDR3 DNA sequence: TGTGCCAGCAGCCTCAACGGACTGCCCTACGAGCAGTACTTC. It encodes CASSLNGLPYEQYF. The chain couples TRBV5-6 to TRBJ2-7; possible D gene TRBD2, 5 bases. The CDR3 contains 14 residues. Germline V gene lookup returns CDR1 SGHDT and CDR2 YYEEEE. The germline V and J ends were trimmed by 4 bases and 2 bases, with 13 bases remaining between them. The complete variable domain, with remaining parts taken from reference TRBV5-6 and TRBJ2-7, reads DAGVTQSPTHLIKTRGQQVTLRCSPKSGHDTVSWYQQALGQGPQFIFQYYEEEERQRGNFPDRFSGHQFPNYSSELNVNALLLGDSALYLCASSLNGLPYEQYFGPGTRLTVT.

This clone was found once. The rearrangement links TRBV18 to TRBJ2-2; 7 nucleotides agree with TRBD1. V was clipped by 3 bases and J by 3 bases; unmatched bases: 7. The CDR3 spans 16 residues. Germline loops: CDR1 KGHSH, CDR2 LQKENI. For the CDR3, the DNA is TGTGCCAGCTCACCGAAAGGACAGGCCCACACCGGGGAGCTGTTTTTT. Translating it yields CASSPKGQAHTGELFF.

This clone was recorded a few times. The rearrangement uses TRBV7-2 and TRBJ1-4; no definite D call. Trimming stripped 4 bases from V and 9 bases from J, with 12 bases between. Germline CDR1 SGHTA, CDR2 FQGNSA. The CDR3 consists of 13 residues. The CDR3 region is CASSSQPAKKLFF. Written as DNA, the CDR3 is TGTGCCAGCAGCTCCCAACCCGCGAAAAAACTGTTTTTT.